This T cell receptor beta chain comes out of a study of OX40 agonist ivuxolimab in advanced cancers. The germline CDR1 and CDR2 sequences are SGHDN and FVKESK. This CDR3 is built from 16 residues. V was trimmed by 5 bases and J by 0 bases, leaving 17 bases between them. Clones were sequenced by immunoSEQ multiplex PCR, and TCRdb holds only the in-frame ones, with some missing. Among around 62,000 clones listed, around nine tenths were seen once. The source was CD4+ or CD8+ T cells sorted from blood, collected in a trial of the OX40 agonist ivuxolimab. This rearrangement joins TRBV14 to TRBJ2-7, with D tentatively TRBD2 (6 bases). This TCR derives from an adult with an advanced solid tumor such as melanoma, head and neck, liver or kidney cancer. The CDR3 region is CASSATRGRSSYEQYF. DNA for the CDR3: TGTGCCAGCAGCGCGACTAGGGGACGGAGCTCCTACGAGCAGTACTTC.